Included here is one T cell receptor (beta chain) sequence, with context. This entry is derived from a study of blood T cell repertoires in COVID-19. The CDR3 length is 16 residues. In germline, CDR1 is LNHDA, CDR2 SQIVND (reference sequence). Germline trimming cut 3 bases from V and 7 bases from J; bases unmatched to any gene: 11. Some clones are missing from TCRdb's copy, which holds only in-frame ones; the method was immunoSEQ multiplex PCR. The table shows 280,000 or so clones, with approximately 89% occurring only once. The TCR comes from a woman between 50 and 59 years old who had been exposed to COVID-19. The chain has TRBV19 and TRBJ2-1; 8 bases map to TRBD2. The sample comprised PBMCs or T cells enriched from blood (not recorded which). The chain's CDR3 is CASSIWSGGGTNEQFF. The CDR3 DNA reads TGTGCCAGTAGTATTTGGTCCGGCGGGGGGACGAATGAGCAGTTCTTC.